This entry describes one T cell receptor (beta chain). Its antigen is not known. This sample is part of a study of T cells in Graves' hyperthyroidism and ophthalmopathy. This CDR3 region has 14 residues. Germline V gene lookup returns CDR1 SGHRS and CDR2 YFSETQ. The junction had 3 bases not matched to a gene; V was cut back by 0 bases and J by 8 bases. It was RNA transcripts that yielded the amplified TCR beta CDR3 regions. First-round RT-PCR targeting the TCR CDR3 was performed with the HTBI primer set. One entry per CDR3 protein, called by TCRdb with MiXCR from the multiplex PCR reads. The sample records 360,000 or so distinct CDR3 sequences, 13% to 15% being singletons. Points from the study as a whole: Blood also showed most of the thyroid clonotypes that were expanded above 0.001.

The rearrangement uses TRBV5-1 and TRBJ1-4; 8 bases map to TRBD1. The TCR was taken from a woman in her sixties with Graves' ophthalmopathy. The sample taken for sequencing was blood. DNA of the CDR3: TGCGCCAGCAGCTTGGGACAGGGGAAAGAAAAACTGTTTTTT. Protein product: CASSLGQGKEKLFF.